This T cell receptor beta chain stems from a study of control samples from healthy donors and cancer patients. With V trimmed by 8 bases and J by 7 bases, 14 bases remained unmatched. The CDR3 is made up of 15 amino acids. Germline loops: CDR1 ENHRY, CDR2 SYGVKD. TCRdb keeps only in-frame clones here, not all; method: immunoSEQ multiplex PCR. The sample lists tens of thousands of clones; just under 90% were seen once. The TCR comes from a man aged 50 to 60 in good health. The rearrangement uses TRBV10-3 and TRBJ2-7; 10 positions agree with TRBD2. The material sequenced was blood. The CDR3: CAIRRGSGGSEEQYF. CDR3 in DNA: TGTGCCATCCGCAGAGGTAGCGGGGGGTCTGAGGAGCAGTACTTC.